The rows below give T cell receptor beta chains drawn from one sample of a study of T cell responses to AZD1222 COVID-19 vaccine. Measured with immunoSEQ multiplex PCR; TCRdb has only the in-frame clones, and not every one. The sample has 95,000 to 150,000 clones, around 86% seen once. This specimen consisted of peripheral blood, obtained on day 0 of AZD1222 vaccination. These receptors all come from an adult in good health. The CDR3 runs from the conserved cysteine through the conserved F or W.

>TRBJ1-1|TRBV7-9|11
CASILNTEAFF
>TRBJ1-3|TRBV19|16
CASSTGRVSPGNTIYF
>TRBJ2-1|TRBV7-2|18
CASSPTAESYRSYNEQFF
>TRBJ1-5|TRBV10-3|14
CAISESTVGQPQHF
>TRBJ2-2|TRBV3-1/TRBV3-2|12
CASSQTTGELFF
>TRBJ1-1|TRBV10-2|12
CASSESRTTAFF
>TRBJ1-2|TRBV20-1|10
CSAPEVGYTF
>TRBJ1-1|TRBV9|13
CASSASGRAEAFF
>TRBJ1-1|TRBV7-9|13
CASREAGRPEAFF
>TRBJ2-3|TRBV5-1|14
CASSLGQSTDTQYF
>TRBJ2-1|TRBV9|15
CASSLTGGPTNEQFF
>TRBJ1-1|TRBV3-1/TRBV3-2|13
CASSQIGGTEAFF
>TRBJ2-2|TRBV6-2/TRBV6-3|13
CASSQRVSGELFF
>TRBJ2-3|TRBV7-9|13
CASSPGGTDTQYF
>TRBJ2-1|TRBV2|16
CASRTGTPRSLNEQFF
>TRBJ2-1|TRBV12-5|16
CASGPGSGGAWNEQFF
>TRBJ2-5|TRBV18|14
CASSLGHNQETQYF
>TRBJ2-7|TRBV4-3|16
CASSQDRRQGTYEQYF
>TRBJ1-1|TRBV27|13
CASSLYRNTEAFF
>TRBJ1-2|TRBV6-5|12
CASSLGGYGYTF
>TRBJ1-1|TRBV6-5|14
CASSPGFLATEAFF
>TRBJ1-1|TRBV18|16
CASSKAGQGASTEAFF